These T cell receptor beta chains were read from a single sample in a study of blood T cell repertoires in COVID-19. Measured with immunoSEQ multiplex PCR; TCRdb has only the in-frame clones, and not every one. Of roughly 86,000 clones in the sample, approximately 82% are singletons; the top ten hold 21%. Sequenced material: peripheral blood. The receptors come from a human donor in a cohort sampled during active COVID-19. CDR3s include the opening cysteine and the closing phenylalanine or tryptophan. The D gene is left open where the match is weak. The listing skips clone size in some rows; elsewhere it reads once, few, many or a size class.

D	V	J	size	DNA	CDR3
TRBD1	TRBV27	TRBJ1-6	NA	TGTGCCAGCAGTTTAGGGACAGGGAATTCACCCCTCCACTTT	CASSLGTGNSPLHF
NA	TRBV5-4	TRBJ2-7	once	TGTGCCAGCAGCTTGCAGGTGGGCTACGAGCAGTACTTC	CASSLQVGYEQYF
TRBD1	TRBV6-4	TRBJ1-2	few	TGTGCCAGCAGTGACTCCTACAGGGGGACCGGCTATGGCTACACCTTC	CASSDSYRGTGYGYTF
TRBD1	TRBV6-5	TRBJ2-7	NA	TGTGCCAGCAGTTCCGGACAGGGAGGCCCCTACGAGCAGTACTTC	CASSSGQGGPYEQYF
NA	TRBV27	TRBJ1-5	NA	TGTGCCAGCAGTTTAAGGCCGGGGGGCAATCAGCCCCAGCATTTT	CASSLRPGGNQPQHF
TRBD1	TRBV5-3	TRBJ2-7	NA	TGTGCCAGAAGCGGGGACAGCTTCTACGAGCAGTACTTC	CARSGDSFYEQYF
NA	TRBV19	TRBJ1-3	NA	TGTGCCAGCTGCCAGGGAAGCTCTGGAAACACCATATATTTT	CASCQGSSGNTIYF
NA	TRBV7-2	TRBJ2-5	NA	TGTGCCAGCACCACACAGGACCGGGAGACCCAGTACTTC	CASTTQDRETQYF
TRBD1	TRBV9	TRBJ1-2	NA	TGTGCCAGCAGCGCGGGACAGATCTATGGCTACACCTTC	CASSAGQIYGYTF
NA	TRBV19	TRBJ1-6	few	TGTGCCAGTAGTAGTCAGTATAATTCACCCCTCCACTTT	CASSSQYNSPLHF
NA	TRBV18	TRBJ1-5	NA	TGTGCCAGCTCCCCGGGTCGGGGGAGCGGTCAGCCCCAGCATTTT	CASSPGRGSGQPQHF
NA	TRBV5-1	TRBJ1-2	NA	TGCGCCAGCAGCCCCTGGCCAGACACTAACTATGGCTACACCTTC	CASSPWPDTNYGYTF
NA	TRBV28	TRBJ1-5	NA	TGTGCCAGCAGTTCCGCCGGGGAGCTTCTTCAGCCCCAGCATTTT	CASSSAGELLQPQHF
NA	TRBV12-1	TRBJ2-2	few	TGTGCCAGCAGCTTTGTAGAGAGGGTACGGACGAACACCGGGGAGCTGTTTTTT	CASSFVERVRTNTGELFF
NA	TRBV7-9	TRBJ1-4	NA	TGTGCCAGCAGCTTAAGACAATCCACTAATGAAAAACTGTTTTTT	CASSLRQSTNEKLFF
NA	TRBV12-3/TRBV12-4	TRBJ2-1	NA	TGTGCCAGCAGCTACGACAGGCTGGAGCAGTTCTTC	CASSYDRLEQFF
NA	TRBV7-2	TRBJ2-3	NA	TGTGCCAGCAGCTTCGTCGCAGATACGCAGTATTTT	CASSFVADTQYF
TRBD2	TRBV3-1/TRBV3-2	TRBJ2-3	NA	TGTGCCAGCAGCCCCCTCCATCCGGGCGGGGGGGCCACAGATACGCAGTATTTT	CASSPLHPGGGATDTQYF
NA	TRBV5-1	TRBJ2-3	NA	TGCGCCAGCAGCTTCCAACAGGGCACAGATACGCAGTATTTT	CASSFQQGTDTQYF
NA	TRBV18	TRBJ1-1	once	TGTGCCAGCTCACTAAACAGGAAGGTTGATTTCTTT	CASSLNRKVDFF
NA	TRBV28	TRBJ1-3	medium-sized	TGTGCCAGCAGTAGCCCTACCTCTGGAAACACCATATATTTT	CASSSPTSGNTIYF
NA	TRBV12-3/TRBV12-4	TRBJ1-5	NA	TGTGCCAGCAGTTTTATGGAGAATCAGCCCCAGCATTTT	CASSFMENQPQHF
TRBD2	TRBV6-4	TRBJ2-1	NA	TGTGCCAGCAGTGCGACTAGCGGTAATGAGCAGTTCTTC	CASSATSGNEQFF
NA	TRBV29-1	TRBJ2-2	NA	TGCAGCGTCCGGGACACCAACACCGGGGAGCTGTTTTTT	CSVRDTNTGELFF
NA	TRBV7-2	TRBJ2-3	NA	TGTGCCAGCAGCGGGGACTGGCGGAGCACAGATACGCAGTATTTT	CASSGDWRSTDTQYF
NA	TRBV9	TRBJ1-1	NA	TGTGCCAGCAGCCCAACAGGGTTGAACACTGAAGCTTTCTTT	CASSPTGLNTEAFF
TRBD1	TRBV4-1	TRBJ2-7	once	TGCGCCAGCAGCCTGACGGGAAGGGGGCTTCCTTACGAGCAGTACTTC	CASSLTGRGLPYEQYF
TRBD1	TRBV2	TRBJ1-2	NA	TGTGCCAGCAGGAGGACAGGGGACGGCTATGGCTACACCTTC	CASRRTGDGYGYTF
NA	TRBV5-1	TRBJ1-1	NA	TGCGCCAGCAGCTCAGGCCGGCAGATTGAAGCTTTCTTT	CASSSGRQIEAFF
NA	TRBV29-1	TRBJ2-7	NA	TGCAGCGTTGAAGACCCGACAGGAATCAAGTACTTC	CSVEDPTGIKYF
NA	TRBV10-3	TRBJ2-4	NA	TGTGCCACACAAATGACCCAGGGGAACAAGTACTTC	CATQMTQGNKYF
NA	TRBV6-5	TRBJ1-3	NA	TGTGCCAGCAGGAGTGACTCGGCTGGAAACACCATATATTTT	CASRSDSAGNTIYF
TRBD2	TRBV18	TRBJ2-5	NA	TGTGCCAGCTCACCCCCGGGGGGGACCCAGTACTTC	CASSPPGGTQYF
TRBD2	TRBV4-2	TRBJ2-5	NA	TGTGCCAGCAGCCAAGAAGGATTGCGGGGGGGCCCGGAGACCCAGTACTTC	CASSQEGLRGGPETQYF
TRBD1	TRBV2	TRBJ1-5	few	TGTGCCAGCACCGGGACAGCTCATCAGCCCCAGCATTTT	CASTGTAHQPQHF
NA	TRBV14	TRBJ1-3	NA	TGTGCCAGCAGCCAAGATTGGGGCAGGGTGTCCGGAAACACCATATATTTT	CASSQDWGRVSGNTIYF
TRBD2	TRBV7-9	TRBJ2-1	many	TGTGCCAGCAGCTTAGAACTAGCGGGCAATGAGCAGTTCTTC	CASSLELAGNEQFF
TRBD1	TRBV6-4	TRBJ2-3	NA	TGTGCCAGCAGTGACCGCGGACAGGGGACAGATACGCAGTATTTT	CASSDRGQGTDTQYF
NA	TRBV7-8	TRBJ2-2	NA	TGTGCCAGCAGCTTAGGTGAGGGAGCGAACACCGGGGAGCTGTTTTTT	CASSLGEGANTGELFF
TRBD2	TRBV30	TRBJ2-1	NA	TGTGCCTGGAGTGTAGTGGGACTAGCGGCGAAGAGCTCCTACAATGAGCAGTTCTTC	CAWSVVGLAAKSSYNEQFF
TRBD1	TRBV7-9	TRBJ1-2	NA	TGTGCCAGCAGCATAGACAGGGGGGCTTTCTATGGCTACACCTTC	CASSIDRGAFYGYTF
NA	TRBV21-1	TRBJ2-1	few	TGTGCCAGCAGCAAAGGGGTAGCGGACACCTACAATGAGCAGTTCTTC	CASSKGVADTYNEQFF
TRBD1	TRBV4-1	TRBJ1-2	many	TGCGCCAGCAGCCAAGGTGAAACCGGGACAGGGTTCCACTATGGCTACACCTTC	CASSQGETGTGFHYGYTF
NA	TRBV7-2	TRBJ1-5	NA	TGTGCCAGCAGCTGGACAGTTTCGGATCAGCCCCAGCATTTT	CASSWTVSDQPQHF
NA	TRBV18	TRBJ1-1	NA	TGTGCCAGCTCACGCGGGGGGAACACTGAAGCTTTCTTT	CASSRGGNTEAFF
NA	TRBV5-4	TRBJ2-3	NA	TGTGCCAGCAGCTTGCCCCAGGGAGATACGCAGTATTTT	CASSLPQGDTQYF
TRBD1	TRBV28	TRBJ1-5	few	TGTGCCATCAGAAAGGGGGCTCCACGGGGCAATCAGCCCCAGCATTTT	CAIRKGAPRGNQPQHF